The 19 T cell receptor beta chains in this list originate from one sample, sequenced in a study of CD8 T cells in Susac syndrome. Random hexamers were used to reverse transcribe the RNA input (about 0.45 to 1 ug). TCRdb fed the immunoSEQ multiplex PCR reads into MiXCR, producing one record per CDR3 protein. The sample has roughly 140,000 distinct CDR3 sequences, approximately 95% seen once. Sequencing input: CD4+ T cells from PBMCs. The receptors shown here come from a human donor with Susac syndrome.

V gene TRBV12-3 or TRBV12-4 combines with J gene TRBJ1-2, with D uncertain. The CDR3 runs to 11 residues. V lost 5 bases to trimming and J lost 7 bases, with 8 bases between them. The CDR3 sequence: CASSRSTGYTF. As DNA, the CDR3 is TGTGCCAGCAGTCGCAGCACTGGCTACACCTTC.

The chain carries TRBV20-1 and TRBJ2-7; weak D call: TRBD1 (6 bases). In germline, CDR1 is DFQATT, CDR2 SNEGSKA (reference sequence). Trimming removed 2 bases at V and 3 bases at J, with 14 bases between. This CDR3 has 14 residues. This CDR3 reads CSARRGGTIYEQYF. The CDR3 DNA reads TGCAGTGCTAGACGAGGTGGGACAATCTACGAGCAGTACTTC.

V is TRBV6-1 and J is TRBJ2-7; D is uncertain. The V gene's germline CDR1 is MNHNS and CDR2 SASEGT. V lost 0 bases and J lost 3, with 9 bases in between. This CDR3 is built from 14 residues. CDR3 in amino acids: CASSEAGQSYEQYF. In nucleotides, the CDR3 is TGTGCCAGCAGTGAAGCAGGGCAGAGCTACGAGCAGTACTTC.

The gene calls are TRBV15 and TRBJ1-5, with TRBD1 as a possible D gene (5 bases). V was trimmed by 1 base and J by 3 bases, leaving 7 bases between them. Germline V lookup: CDR1 LNHNV, CDR2 YYDKDF (reference sequence). The CDR3 contains 14 residues. The CDR3 loop is CATSRAGPNQPQHF. DNA for the CDR3: TGTGCCACCAGCAGAGCAGGGCCCAATCAGCCCCAGCATTTT.

This rearrangement joins TRBV28 to TRBJ1-2; D call uncertain. The V and J ends lost 6 bases and 10 bases respectively, with 18 bases between them. The CDR3 totals 13 residues. Germline loops: CDR1 MDHEN, CDR2 SYDVKM. CDR3 coding DNA: TGTGCCAGCAGCCGGGTACCGACTATCGTCTACACCTTC. Its protein is CASSRVPTIVYTF.

The V call is TRBV29-1, the J call TRBJ2-7; 9 positions match TRBD1. Germline assignment: CDR1 SQVTM and CDR2 ANQGSEA. CDR3 length: 14 amino acids. The V segment lost 4 bases and the J segment 7 bases; nucleotides outside the gene matches: 11. CDR3 nucleotide sequence: TGCAGCGTTGTGGGACAGGGAGCCTACGGGGAGCAGTACTTC. This codes for CSVVGQGAYGEQYF.

V gene TRBV24-1 combines with J gene TRBJ2-1; 7 nucleotides align to TRBD1. The CDR3 has 15 residues. The ends lost 3 bases at V and 0 bases at J; junction bases unmatched: 1. Germline CDR1 and CDR2: KGHDR and SFDVKD. Written as DNA, the CDR3 is TGTGCCACCAGTGATGGACAGGCCTCCTACAATGAGCAGTTCTTC. Residues: CATSDGQASYNEQFF.

The chain has TRBV9 and TRBJ2-7; D not resolved. V lost 4 bases and J 1 base, leaving 9 bases between the germline ends. This CDR3 has 13 residues. Germline values: CDR1 SGDLS, CDR2 YYNGEE. This CDR3 is CASSRAESYEQYF. CDR3 DNA sequence: TGTGCCAGCAGCCGCGCGGAATCCTACGAGCAGTACTTC. Full variable domain (remainder filled in from reference TRBV9 and TRBJ2-7): DSGVTQTPKHLITATGQRVTLRCSPRSGDLSVYWYQQSLDQGLQFLIQYYNGEERAKGNILERFSAQQFPDLHSELNLSSLELGDSALYFCASSRAESYEQYFGPGTRLTVT.

The CDR3 DNA reads as TGCAGTGCTAGAGATCGTCCTAGCGGGGACCCTTCCATCCCCTACAATGAGCAGTTCTTC. It encodes CSARDRPSGDPSIPYNEQFF. V usage is TRBV20-1 and J usage is TRBJ2-1, with TRBD2 identical over 9 bases. Germline CDR1 DFQATT, CDR2 SNEGSKA (reference sequence). After removal of 0 bases from V and 2 bases from J, the junction contained 17 bases not matched to a gene. This CDR3 region has 20 residues.

The gene calls are TRBV2 and TRBJ2-7; 7 bases are a match to TRBD2. The CDR3 covers 11 residues. Germline trimming cut 8 bases from V and 4 bases from J; bases unmatched to any gene: 2. Per the germline V gene, CDR1 is SNHLY and CDR2 is FYNNEI. The CDR3 is CASGSGYEQYF. In DNA form, the CDR3 reads TGTGCCAGCGGTAGCGGGTACGAGCAGTACTTC.

This chain uses TRBV12-3 or TRBV12-4 with TRBJ2-1; possibly TRBD2 for D (6 bases). Trimming pared 1 base from V and 0 bases from J, leaving 10 bases between. The CDR3 contains 16 residues. Here the CDR3 reads CASSLDLANSYNEQFF. The CDR3 DNA reads TGTGCCAGCAGTTTAGATCTAGCGAACTCCTACAATGAGCAGTTCTTC.

This clonotype has a single count. This chain connects TRBV10-3 to TRBJ1-3; possible D gene TRBD1, 6 bases. CDR3 length: 13 residues. CDR1 and CDR2 (germline): ENHRY, SYGVKD. The ends were cut back, 10 bases at V and 7 bases at J, with 17 bases in the middle. As DNA, the CDR3 is TGTGCCACATGGCAGGGACAAAGCAACACCATATATTTT. Residues: CATWQGQSNTIYF.

The chain employs TRBV7-8 and TRBJ2-3; a possible D gene is TRBD1 (6 bases). Between the trimmed V and J ends, which lost 1 base and 6 bases, there was a span of 17 bases. Germline CDR1 SGHVS, CDR2 FQNEAQ. The CDR3 runs 16 residues. DNA for the CDR3: TGTGCCAGCAGCTTAGACCTAGCTGGGGGCCGGGATACGCAGTATTTT. It specifies CASSLDLAGGRDTQYF.

V is TRBV29-1 and J is TRBJ2-2; 7 nucleotides align to TRBD1. The CDR3 runs to 14 residues. Trimming cost V 4 bases and J 6 bases; bases outside gene matches: 8. Per the germline V gene, CDR1 is SQVTM and CDR2 is ANQGSEA. CDR3 nucleotides: TGCAGCGTTGTAACGGGACAGTTGGCCGGGGAGCTGTTTTTT. This codes for CSVVTGQLAGELFF.

The chain has TRBV9 and TRBJ2-3; maybe TRBD1 (6 bases). Trimming removed 1 base at V and 2 bases at J, with 11 bases between. CDR3 length: 15 residues. The V gene's germline CDR1 is SGDLS and CDR2 YYNGEE. Here the CDR3 DNA reads TGTGCCAGCAGCGTATCAGGACAGAACACAGATACGCAGTATTTT. This codes for CASSVSGQNTDTQYF.

CDR3 DNA sequence: TGCGCCAGCAGCTCAGGTGAGGGTCGGCGGTACTTC. Residues: CASSSGEGRRYF. The J gene is TRBJ2-7, the V gene TRBV5-1; possibly TRBD2 for D (5 bases). The V end was cut by 3 bases, the J end by 12 bases, with 16 bases between. The CDR3 has 12 amino acids. Germline V gene data show CDR1 as SGHRS and CDR2 as YFSETQ.

The J gene is TRBJ2-5, the V gene TRBV29-1; 8 positions agree with TRBD2. V shed 4 bases, J shed 1 base, and the junction held 2 bases outside the gene matches. CDR1 is SQVTM, CDR2 ANQGSEA, per germline. The CDR3 covers 13 residues. Here the CDR3 DNA reads TGCAGCGTTGTGCGGGGGGCCCAAGAGACCCAGTACTTC. Protein sequence: CSVVRGAQETQYF.

The genes are TRBV6-4 and TRBJ2-1; D may match TRBD1 or TRBD2 (5 bases each). The CDR3 totals 14 residues. The V gene lost 11 bases and the J gene lost 7 bases, with 21 bases spanning the gap. The germline V gene has CDR1 MRHNA and CDR2 SNTAGT. The CDR3 DNA reads as TGTGCCGGGACGAACCCCGAACGGGTTAATGAGCAGTTCTTC. It yields the protein CAGTNPERVNEQFF.

V is TRBV5-6 and J is TRBJ2-7; 9 bases align to TRBD1. This CDR3 spans 15 amino acids. V dropped 4 bases and J dropped 3; count of bases not matched to a gene: 8. Germline V CDR1 and CDR2: SGHDT, YYEEEE. The CDR3 sequence is CASSVGQGRGYEQYF. The CDR3 region has the DNA TGTGCCAGCAGCGTAGGACAGGGGAGAGGCTACGAGCAGTACTTC.